The present T cell receptor (beta chain) was sequenced within a study of technical replicates of blood from four donors. Produced via immunoSEQ multiplex PCR; TCRdb's table is partial and in-frame only. The sample records approximately 76,000 clones, 65% to 90% being singletons. CDR3 size: 17 residues. The J segment lost 5 bases and the V segment lost 5 bases, leaving 9 bases of the junction unmatched. Looked up from germline, CDR1 is SGHNT and CDR2 is YYREEE (reference sequence). The specimen was PBMCs. V gene TRBV5-4 combines with J gene TRBJ2-5; 16 nucleotides line up with TRBD2. The TCR was taken from a human donor in good health. Some clones in this sample may be carry-over from other donors' samples. The CDR3 here is CASRAGLAGGPGETQYF. CDR3 nucleotides: TGTGCCAGCAGGGCGGGACTAGCGGGGGGGCCGGGGGAGACCCAGTACTTC.